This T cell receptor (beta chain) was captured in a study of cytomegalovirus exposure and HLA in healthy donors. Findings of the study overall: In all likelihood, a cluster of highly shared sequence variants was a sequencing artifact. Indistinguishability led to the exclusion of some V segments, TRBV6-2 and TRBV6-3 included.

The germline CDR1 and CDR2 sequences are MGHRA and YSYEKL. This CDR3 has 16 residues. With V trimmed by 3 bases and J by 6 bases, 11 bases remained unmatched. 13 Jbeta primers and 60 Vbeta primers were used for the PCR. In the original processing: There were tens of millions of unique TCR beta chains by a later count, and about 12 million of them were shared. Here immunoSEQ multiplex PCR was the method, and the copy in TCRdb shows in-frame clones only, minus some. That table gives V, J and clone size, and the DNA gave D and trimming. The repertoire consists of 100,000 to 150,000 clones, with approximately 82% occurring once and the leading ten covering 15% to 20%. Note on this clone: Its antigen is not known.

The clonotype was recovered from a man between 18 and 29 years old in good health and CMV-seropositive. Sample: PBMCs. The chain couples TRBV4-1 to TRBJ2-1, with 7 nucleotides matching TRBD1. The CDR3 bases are TGCGCCAGCAGCCAGCCCCAGGGGGAGATGGGCAATGAGCAGTTCTTC. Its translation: CASSQPQGEMGNEQFF.